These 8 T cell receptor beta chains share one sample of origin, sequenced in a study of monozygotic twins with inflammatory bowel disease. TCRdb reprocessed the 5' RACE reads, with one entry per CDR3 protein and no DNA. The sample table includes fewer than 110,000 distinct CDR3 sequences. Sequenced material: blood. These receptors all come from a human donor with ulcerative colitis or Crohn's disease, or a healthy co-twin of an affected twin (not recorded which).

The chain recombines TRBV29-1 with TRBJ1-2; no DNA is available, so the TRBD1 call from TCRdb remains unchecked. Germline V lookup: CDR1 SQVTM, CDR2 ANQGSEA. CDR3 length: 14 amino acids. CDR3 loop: CSVAGQGRSYGYTF.

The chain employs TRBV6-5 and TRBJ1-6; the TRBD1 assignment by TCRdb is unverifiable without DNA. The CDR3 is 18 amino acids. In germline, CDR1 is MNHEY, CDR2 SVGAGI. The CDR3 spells CASSYYRQGGSYNSPLHF.

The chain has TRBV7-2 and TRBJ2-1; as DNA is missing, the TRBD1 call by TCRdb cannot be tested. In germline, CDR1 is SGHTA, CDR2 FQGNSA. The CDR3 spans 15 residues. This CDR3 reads CASSPQSGSYNEQFF.

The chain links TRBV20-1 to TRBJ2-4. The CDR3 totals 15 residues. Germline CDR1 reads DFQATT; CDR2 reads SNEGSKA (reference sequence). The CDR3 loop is CSASPPSFSKNIQYF.

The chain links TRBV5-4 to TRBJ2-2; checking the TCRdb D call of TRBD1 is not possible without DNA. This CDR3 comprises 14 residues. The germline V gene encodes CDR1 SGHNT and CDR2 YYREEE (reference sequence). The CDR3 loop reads CASSLGDSTGELFF.

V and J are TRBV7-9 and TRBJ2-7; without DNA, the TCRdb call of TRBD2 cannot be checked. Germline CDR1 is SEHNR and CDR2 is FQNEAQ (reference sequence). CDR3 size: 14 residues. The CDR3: CASSFASLADEQYF.

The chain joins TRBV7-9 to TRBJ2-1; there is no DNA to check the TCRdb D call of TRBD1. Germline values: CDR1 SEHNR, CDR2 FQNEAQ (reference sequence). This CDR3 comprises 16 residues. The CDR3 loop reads CASSRLVGQGLGEQFF.

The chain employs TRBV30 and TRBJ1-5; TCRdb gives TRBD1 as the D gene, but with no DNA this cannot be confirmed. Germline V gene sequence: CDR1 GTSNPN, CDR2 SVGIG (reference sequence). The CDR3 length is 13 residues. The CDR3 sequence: CAWAGQANQPQHF.